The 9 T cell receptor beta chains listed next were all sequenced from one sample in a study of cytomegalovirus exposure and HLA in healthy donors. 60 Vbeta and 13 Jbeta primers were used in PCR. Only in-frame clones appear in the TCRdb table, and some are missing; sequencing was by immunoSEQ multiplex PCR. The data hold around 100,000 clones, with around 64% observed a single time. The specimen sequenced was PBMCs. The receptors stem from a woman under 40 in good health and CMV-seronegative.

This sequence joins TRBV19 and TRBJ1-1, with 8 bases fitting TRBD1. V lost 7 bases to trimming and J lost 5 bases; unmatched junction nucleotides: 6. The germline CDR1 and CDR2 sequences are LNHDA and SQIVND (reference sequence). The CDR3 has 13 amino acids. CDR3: CASTDRAKTEAFF. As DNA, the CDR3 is TGTGCCAGTACGGACAGGGCAAAGACTGAAGCTTTCTTT.

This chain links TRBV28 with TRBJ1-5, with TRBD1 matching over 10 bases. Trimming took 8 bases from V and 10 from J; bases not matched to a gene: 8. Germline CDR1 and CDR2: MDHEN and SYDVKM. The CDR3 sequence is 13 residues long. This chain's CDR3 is CASGSDRGQPQHF. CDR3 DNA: TGTGCCAGCGGGAGCGACAGGGGGCAACCCCAGCATTTT.

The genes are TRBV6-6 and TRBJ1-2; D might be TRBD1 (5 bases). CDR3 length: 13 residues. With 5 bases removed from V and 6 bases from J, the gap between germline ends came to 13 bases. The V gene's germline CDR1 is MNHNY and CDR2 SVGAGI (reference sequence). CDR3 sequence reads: CASSPGRTNGYTF. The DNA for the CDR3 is TGTGCCAGCAGTCCCGGACGGACAAATGGCTACACCTTC.

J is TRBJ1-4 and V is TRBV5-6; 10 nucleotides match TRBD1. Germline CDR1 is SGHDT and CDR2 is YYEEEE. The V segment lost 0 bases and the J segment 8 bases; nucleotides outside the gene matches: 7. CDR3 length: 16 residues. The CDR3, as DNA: TGTGCCAGCAGCTTGGCGGCCGGGACAGGGGACGAAAAACTGTTTTTT. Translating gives CASSLAAGTGDEKLFF.

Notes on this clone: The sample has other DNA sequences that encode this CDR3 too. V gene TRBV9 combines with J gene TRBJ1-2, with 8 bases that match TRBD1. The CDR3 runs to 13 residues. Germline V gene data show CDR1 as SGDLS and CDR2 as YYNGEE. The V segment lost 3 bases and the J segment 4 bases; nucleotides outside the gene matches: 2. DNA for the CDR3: TGTGCCAGCAGCGAAACAGGGGGCTATGGCTACACCTTC. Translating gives CASSETGGYGYTF.

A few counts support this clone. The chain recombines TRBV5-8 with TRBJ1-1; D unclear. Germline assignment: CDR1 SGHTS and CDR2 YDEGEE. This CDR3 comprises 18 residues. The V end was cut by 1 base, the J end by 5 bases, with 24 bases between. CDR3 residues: CASSLRARGAFVSTEAFF. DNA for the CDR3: TGTGCCAGCAGCTTGAGAGCTCGAGGTGCTTTCGTTAGTACTGAAGCTTTCTTT.

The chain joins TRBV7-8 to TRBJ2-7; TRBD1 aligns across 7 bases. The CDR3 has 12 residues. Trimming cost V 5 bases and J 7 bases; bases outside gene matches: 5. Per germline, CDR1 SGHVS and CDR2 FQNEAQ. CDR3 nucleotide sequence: TGTGCCAGCAGCGCAGGGGGTTGGGAGCAGTACTTC. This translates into CASSAGGWEQYF.

CDR3 amino acids: CATSPGLTYEQYF. The CDR3 coding sequence is TGTGCCACCAGCCCAGGCCTCACCTACGAGCAGTACTTC. The V gene is TRBV27, the J gene TRBJ2-7; D not certain. V was shortened by 10 bases and J by 2 bases, with 15 bases between the two germline ends. The CDR3 is 13 amino acids. Germline assignment: CDR1 MNHEY and CDR2 SMNVEV (reference sequence).

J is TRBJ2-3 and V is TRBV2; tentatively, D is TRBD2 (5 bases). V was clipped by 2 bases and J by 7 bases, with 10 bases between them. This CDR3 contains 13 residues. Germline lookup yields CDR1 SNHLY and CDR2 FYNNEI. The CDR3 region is CASSESTRNTQYF. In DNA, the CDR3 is TGTGCCAGCAGTGAAAGTACTAGAAATACGCAGTATTTT.